The 10 T cell receptor beta chains presented below share a single source sample, sequenced in a study of intratumoral heterogeneity in liver cancer. Profiled with immunoSEQ multiplex PCR; TCRdb holds only in-frame clones, not every one. The sample lists under 4,500 clones; about 47% were seen once. Each tumour sample represents a distinct, spatially separated region of the hepatocellular carcinoma nodule. The material sequenced was tumor tissue, taken before any cancer treatment. Receptors were obtained from a man in his 70s with hepatocellular carcinoma.

This sequence joins TRBV11-2 and TRBJ1-5, with D unclear. Trimming pared 1 base from V and 4 bases from J, leaving 5 bases between. Germline assignment: CDR1 SGHAT and CDR2 FQNNGV. The CDR3 spans 13 residues. For the CDR3, the DNA is TGTGCCAGCAGCTTAGTACGGAATCAGCCCCAGCATTTT. It yields the protein CASSLVRNQPQHF. Supplemented by reference TRBV11-2 and TRBJ1-5, the full variable domain reads EAGVAQSPRYKIIEKRQSVAFWCNPISGHATLYWYQQILGQGPKLLIQFQNNGVVDDSQLPKDRFSAERLKGVDSTLKIQPAKLEDSAVYLCASSLVRNQPQHFGDGTRLSIL.

J is TRBJ2-7 and V is TRBV7-2, with 15 bases that match TRBD2. J gave up 6 bases and V 1 base, and 4 bases lay outside the gene matches. The CDR3 contains 16 residues. Germline CDR1 SGHTA, CDR2 FQGNSA. The CDR3 loop reads CASSLVGTSGGFEQYF. The CDR3 coding sequence is TGTGCCAGCAGCTTAGTTGGGACTAGCGGGGGGTTCGAGCAGTACTTC.

This chain uses TRBV10-2 with TRBJ1-1; D is undetermined. This CDR3 contains 11 residues. CDR1 is WSHSY and CDR2 is SAAADI in the germline V gene. Deletions cut 6 bases from V and 6 bases from J, with 8 bases between. CDR3 bases: TGCGCCAGCAGCACACCGGCTGAAGCTTTCTTT. Encoded protein: CASSTPAEAFF.

This clone was counted only a few times. The sample contains more than one DNA sequence encoding this CDR3. The chain links TRBV15 to TRBJ1-6; tentatively, D is TRBD1 (6 bases). Germline lookup yields CDR1 LNHNV and CDR2 YYDKDF (reference sequence). There are 14 residues in the CDR3. V was clipped by 1 base and J by 7 bases, with 8 bases between them. This CDR3 is CATSRAGVNSPLHF. CDR3 in DNA: TGTGCCACCAGCAGAGCAGGGGTAAATTCACCCCTCCACTTT.

V gene TRBV18 combines with J gene TRBJ1-2; D is undetermined. CDR3 length: 15 residues. Trimming took off 2 bases at V and 0 bases at J, with 10 bases between the two ends. Germline V gene sequence: CDR1 KGHSH, CDR2 LQKENI. Here the CDR3 reads CASSPGSSPNYGYTF. The CDR3 bases are TGTGCCAGCTCACCAGGTAGCTCACCTAACTATGGCTACACCTTC.

This clone is categorized as medium-sized. The J gene is TRBJ2-7, the V gene TRBV7-9; D not resolved. Per germline, CDR1 SEHNR and CDR2 FQNEAQ (reference sequence). V was clipped by 1 base and J by 4 bases, with 14 bases between them. The CDR3 totals 15 residues. This CDR3 is CASSLGWDPSYEQYF. Written as DNA, the CDR3 is TGTGCCAGCAGCTTAGGCTGGGATCCCTCTTACGAGCAGTACTTC.

This clone was observed a handful of times. V usage is TRBV6-5 and J usage is TRBJ2-7; 9 nucleotides align to TRBD1. V was pared by 0 bases and J by 3 bases, with 3 bases of the junction left unmatched. Germline V gene data show CDR1 as MNHEY and CDR2 as SVGAGI. This CDR3 is built from 15 residues. The DNA of the CDR3 is TGTGCCAGCAGTTACTCGGGACAGGGAAGCTACGAGCAGTACTTC. Translating gives CASSYSGQGSYEQYF.

By frequency in the sample, this clone is medium-sized. The chain combines TRBV5-6 with TRBJ2-1, with 8 bases aligning to TRBD2. Unmatched junction bases numbered 6, after V lost 4 bases and J lost 0 bases. Germline lookup yields CDR1 SGHDT and CDR2 YYEEEE. The CDR3 runs to 16 residues. CDR3 amino acids: CASSTIAGNSYNEQFF. CDR3 nucleotide sequence: TGTGCCAGCAGCACGATAGCGGGGAACTCCTACAATGAGCAGTTCTTC. Full variable domain (rest looked up from reference TRBV5-6 and TRBJ2-1): DAGVTQSPTHLIKTRGQQVTLRCSPKSGHDTVSWYQQALGQGPQFIFQYYEEEERQRGNFPDRFSGHQFPNYSSELNVNALLLGDSALYLCASSTIAGNSYNEQFFGPGTRLTVL.

V is TRBV2 and J is TRBJ2-1, with D perhaps matching TRBD2 (5 bases). This CDR3 region has 13 residues. V lost 9 bases to trimming and J lost 5 bases, with 14 bases between them. Germline V gene lookup returns CDR1 SNHLY and CDR2 FYNNEI. The DNA of the CDR3 is TGTGCCAGTCCGCGGGCCCGGGACAATGAGCAGTTCTTC. This translates into CASPRARDNEQFF.

V is TRBV3-1 (or the pseudogene TRBV3-2) and J is TRBJ2-5; D is uncertain. With 4 bases removed from V and 4 bases from J, the gap between germline ends came to 10 bases. CDR1 is LGHDT and CDR2 is YNNKEL in the germline V gene (reference sequence). CDR3 length: 13 residues. CDR3 residues: CASSLRGGETQYF. The CDR3, as DNA: TGTGCCAGCAGCCTCCGCGGCGGAGAGACCCAGTACTTC.